The 29 T cell receptor beta chains in this list originate from one sample, sequenced in a study of identical twins. TCRdb reprocessed the 5' RACE reads via MiXCR and lists one record per CDR3 protein. Of some 730,000 distinct CDR3 sequences in the sample, about 20% were seen once. This sample was shared with a second study, whose subject was T cells expressing NK-cell markers.

Material for sequencing was PBMCs. These receptors were taken from a woman between 18 and 30 years old in good health.

The chain has TRBV12-3 or TRBV12-4 and TRBJ1-3; no definite D call. The CDR3 is 13 residues long. Trimming removed 2 bases from V and 5 bases from J, with 7 bases in between. The CDR3 coding sequence is TGTGCCAGCAGTTTAAAAGTTAGAAACACCATATATTTT. Amino acids: CASSLKVRNTIYF.

This chain joins TRBV11-2 and TRBJ2-3; D gene ambiguous. The V end was cut by 0 bases, the J end by 4 bases, with 8 bases between. The length of the CDR3 is 14 residues. CDR1 and CDR2 (germline): SGHAT, FQNNGV. The CDR3 DNA is TGTGCCAGCAGCTTAGATGACTCGTCAGATACGCAGTATTTT. Its translation: CASSLDDSSDTQYF.

This chain connects TRBV19 to TRBJ2-7; TRBD2 matches 12 bases. The germline gives CDR1 LNHDA, CDR2 SQIVND (reference sequence). V trimming: 4 bases; J trimming: 5 bases; junction bases outside the gene matches: 6. The CDR3 contains 15 residues. As DNA, the CDR3 is TGTGCCAGTAGTAACAAACTAGCGGGAGGCCACGAGCAGTACTTC. This encodes CASSNKLAGGHEQYF.

J is TRBJ2-1 and V is TRBV5-1; D gene ambiguous. V was shortened by 0 bases and J by 6 bases, with 4 bases between the two germline ends. Looked up from germline, CDR1 is SGHRS and CDR2 is YFSETQ. The length of the CDR3 is 12 residues. CDR3 coding DNA: TGCGCCAGCAGCTTGGTGATCAATGAGCAGTTCTTC. Translation gives CASSLVINEQFF.

V is TRBV7-9 and J is TRBJ2-2; 8 positions agree with TRBD1. The V gene end was trimmed by 5 bases and the J gene end by 5 bases; junction bases not matched to a gene: 10. Germline V CDR1 and CDR2: SEHNR, FQNEAQ (reference sequence). This CDR3 is built from 16 residues. The CDR3 DNA reads as TGTGCCAGCAGCCTTCCGGGACAGGCCCCGACCGGGGAGCTGTTTTTT. Its protein product is CASSLPGQAPTGELFF.

This clonotype occurred a few times. The rearrangement links TRBV15 to TRBJ2-1; 13 bases are shared with TRBD2. V gave up 9 bases and J gave up 8 bases; unmatched junction bases: 13. Germline CDR1 reads LNHNV; CDR2 reads YYDKDF (reference sequence). The CDR3 consists of 16 residues. Written as DNA, the CDR3 is TGTGCCACTCGTCCCCCCGGGACTAGCGGGATTTATGAGCAGTTCTTC. It encodes CATRPPGTSGIYEQFF.

The gene calls are TRBV29-1 and TRBJ2-7, with 7 bases identical to TRBD2. The CDR3 runs 13 residues. V lost 3 bases, J lost 2 bases, and 4 bases stayed unmatched. The germline V gene encodes CDR1 SQVTM and CDR2 ANQGSEA. CDR3 sequence: CSVEGGNTYEQYF. The CDR3 nucleotides are TGCAGCGTTGAGGGAGGGAATACCTACGAGCAGTACTTC.

The CDR3 sequence: CASSFSGKGTGELFF. In nucleotides, the CDR3 is TGTGCCAGCAGCTTTAGCGGGAAAGGCACCGGGGAGCTGTTTTTT. The chain carries TRBV12-3 or TRBV12-4 and TRBJ2-2; 8 bases map to TRBD2. The V gene end was trimmed by 6 bases and the J gene end by 4 bases; junction bases not matched to a gene: 7. CDR3 length: 15 residues.

This clonotype was recorded a few times. The J gene is TRBJ2-2, the V gene TRBV7-2; tentative D call: TRBD2 (6 bases). The germline V and J ends were trimmed by 0 bases and 8 bases, with 13 bases remaining between them. This CDR3 is 15 amino acids long. CDR1 and CDR2 (germline): SGHTA, FQGNSA. The DNA of the CDR3 is TGTGCCAGCAGCTTAGCGGGAGGCTCAGGGGGGGAGCTGTTTTTT. Amino acids: CASSLAGGSGGELFF.

The V gene is TRBV10-3, the J gene TRBJ1-5, with 10 bases lining up with TRBD1. The germline gives CDR1 ENHRY, CDR2 SYGVKD. The trim removed 9 bases at V and 5 bases at J, leaving 1 base unmatched. CDR3 size: 12 residues. CDR3 amino acids: CAIGQGDQPQHF. The CDR3 nucleotides are TGTGCCATAGGACAGGGGGATCAGCCCCAGCATTTT.

The chain's CDR3 is CASSAGGANTGELFF. The CDR3 DNA reads TGCGCCAGCAGCGCAGGGGGCGCGAACACCGGGGAGCTGTTTTTT. The chain joins TRBV10-1 to TRBJ2-2; 8 bases are a match to TRBD1. Trimming removed 6 bases from V and 0 bases from J; junction bases left unmatched: 3. Germline V gene sequence: CDR1 WNHNN, CDR2 SYGVQD (reference sequence). The CDR3 runs to 15 residues.

This clonotype was seen more than once but under ten times. The V and J genes are TRBV5-1 and TRBJ2-1, with unresolved D. Per the germline V gene, CDR1 is SGHRS and CDR2 is YFSETQ. V lost 0 bases and J lost 9, with 13 bases in between. The CDR3 has 14 residues. CDR3 in DNA: TGCGCCAGCAGCTTGGTTGAAGTTGGTGGTGAGCAGTTCTTC. It specifies CASSLVEVGGEQFF.

This clonotype was seen more than once but under ten times. The chain recombines TRBV20-1 with TRBJ2-2; TRBD2 agrees at 7 bases. This CDR3 spans 13 amino acids. Per germline, CDR1 DFQATT and CDR2 SNEGSKA (reference sequence). V was clipped by 2 bases and J by 3 bases; unmatched bases: 0. For the CDR3, the DNA is TGCAGTGCTAGAAGCGGGGACACCGGGGAGCTGTTTTTT. Amino acids: CSARSGDTGELFF.

This clonotype occurred a few times. This chain links TRBV20-1 with TRBJ2-7, with D possibly matching TRBD2 (5 bases). The CDR3 covers 12 residues. Trimming removed 4 bases from V and 2 bases from J, with 9 bases in between. Germline values: CDR1 DFQATT, CDR2 SNEGSKA (reference sequence). The CDR3 DNA reads TGCAGTGCTACGGAACTAGCCTACGAGCAGTACTTC. It yields the protein CSATELAYEQYF.

This clonotype was detected a few times. The rearrangement uses TRBV20-1 and TRBJ2-2; D remains unclear. Germline V CDR1 and CDR2: DFQATT, SNEGSKA (reference sequence). The CDR3 totals 13 residues. Between the trimmed V and J ends, which lost 6 bases and 0 bases, there was a span of 8 bases. The CDR3 sequence: CSARFANTGELFF. CDR3 nucleotides: TGCAGTGCCCGCTTCGCGAACACCGGGGAGCTGTTTTTT.

V gene TRBV20-1 combines with J gene TRBJ2-7, with 9 positions matching TRBD2. V dropped 6 bases and J dropped 9; count of bases not matched to a gene: 9. Germline V gene lookup returns CDR1 DFQATT and CDR2 SNEGSKA (reference sequence). The CDR3 runs to 12 residues. CDR3 residues: CSAIAGAFAQYF. The DNA for the CDR3 is TGCAGTGCCATAGCGGGAGCTTTCGCGCAGTACTTC.

The gene calls are TRBV2 and TRBJ2-1, with D possibly being TRBD1 (6 bases). From germline, CDR1 is SNHLY and CDR2 FYNNEI. Trimming pared 7 bases from V and 8 bases from J, leaving 21 bases between. This CDR3 has 15 residues. The CDR3 region is CASTSGQGLGDEQFF. The CDR3 DNA reads as TGTGCCAGCACTAGTGGGCAGGGGTTAGGGGATGAGCAGTTCTTC.

This clonotype was picked up many times. The junction does not match germline at one end; this may be a read error. The chain couples TRBV5-1 to TRBJ2-5; D unclear. Germline CDR1 reads SGHRS; CDR2 reads YFSETQ. CDR3 length: 11 amino acids. The chain's CDR3 is CASTIQETQYF. DNA for the CDR3: TGTGCCAGCACCATCCAAGAGACCCAGTACTTC.

The J gene is TRBJ2-7, the V gene TRBV7-6, with TRBD2 identical over 9 bases. Looked up from germline, CDR1 is SGHVS and CDR2 is FNYEAQ. The CDR3 contains 14 residues. The V gene end was trimmed by 3 bases and the J gene end by 4 bases; junction bases not matched to a gene: 4. The CDR3 loop reads CASSFDAGGYEQYF. CDR3 DNA sequence: TGTGCCAGCAGCTTTGATGCGGGAGGGTACGAGCAGTACTTC.

This clonotype showed up just a few times. The chain employs TRBV7-9 and TRBJ2-1; D is undetermined. Trimming took 0 bases from V and 10 from J, leaving 16 bases between them. The CDR3 covers 15 residues. The germline V gene has CDR1 SEHNR and CDR2 FQNEAQ (reference sequence). Here the CDR3 reads CASSLANAGSSEQFF. The CDR3 nucleotides are TGTGCCAGCAGCTTAGCGAATGCAGGTAGTTCGGAGCAGTTCTTC.

The CDR3 DNA reads as TGTGCCAGCAGTTCTTCCGCCGAGCAGTACTTC. Encoded protein: CASSSSAEQYF. The chain joins TRBV12-3 or TRBV12-4 to TRBJ2-7, with D uncertain. The V and J ends lost 4 bases and 6 bases respectively, with 7 bases between them. This CDR3 contains 11 residues.

In regard to this clonotype: An end of the junction differs from the germline gene, which may be a read error. This rearrangement joins TRBV7-3 to TRBJ2-1; TRBD1 aligns across 7 bases. The CDR3 length is 15 residues. Germline V gene sequence: CDR1 SGHTA, CDR2 FQGTGA. In DNA, the CDR3 is TGTGCCAGCAGTTTAAACAGGGGACCCTACAATGAGCAGTTCTTC. It yields the protein CASSLNRGPYNEQFF.

The table lists this clonotype with a few counts. The chain recombines TRBV9 with TRBJ2-1, with a weak D call TRBD2 (6 bases). Germline assignment: CDR1 SGDLS and CDR2 YYNGEE. This CDR3 has 15 amino acids. Trimming cost V 0 bases and J 4 bases, with 11 bases left between them. The CDR3 DNA reads TGTGCCAGCAGCGTAGCTGGGGACTTTTACAATGAGCAGTTCTTC. It codes for CASSVAGDFYNEQFF.

Ten or more counts support this clonotype. CDR3 sequence reads: CASSPWGTSSYNEQFF. CDR3 DNA sequence: TGCGCCAGCAGCCCCTGGGGGACTAGCTCCTACAATGAGCAGTTCTTC. The chain combines TRBV5-1 with TRBJ2-1; 8 nucleotides match TRBD2. The germline gives CDR1 SGHRS, CDR2 YFSETQ. The CDR3 runs to 16 residues. Trimming took 4 bases from V and 0 from J; bases not matched to a gene: 6.

The chain joins TRBV4-2 to TRBJ2-7, with 9 bases identical to TRBD2. The V and J ends lost 2 bases and 2 bases, in that order; junction bases with no gene match: 4. This CDR3 is 15 amino acids long. The germline V gene encodes CDR1 LGHNA and CDR2 YNFKEQ. CDR3 nucleotide sequence: TGTGCCAGCAGCCAATGGGAGCGGGGGGCCTACGAGCAGTACTTC. It specifies CASSQWERGAYEQYF.

The J gene is TRBJ2-1, the V gene TRBV3-1; D is unclear. There are 13 residues in the CDR3. Looked up from germline, CDR1 is LGHDT and CDR2 is YNNKEL (reference sequence). V lost 3 bases and J 8 bases, leaving 11 bases between the germline ends. The CDR3 region has the DNA TGTGCCAGCAGCCAGGCTAGAGCTCATGAGCAGTTCTTC. Its protein is CASSQARAHEQFF.

This clonotype was detected a few times. This chain connects TRBV10-3 to TRBJ2-3; D not certain. The V gene lost 9 bases and the J gene lost 0 bases, with 13 bases spanning the gap. The CDR3 extends over 14 amino acids. The germline V gene has CDR1 ENHRY and CDR2 SYGVKD. DNA for the CDR3: TGTGCCATGAGAGACTCCGCTAGCACAGATACGCAGTATTTT. Its protein product is CAMRDSASTDTQYF.

This clonotype has a handful of counts. The V call is TRBV7-9, the J call TRBJ2-2; no reliable D call. The CDR3 extends over 14 amino acids. Germline CDR1 SEHNR, CDR2 FQNEAQ (reference sequence). The V end lost 5 bases, the J end lost 1 base, and 8 bases lay between the germline ends. The CDR3 nucleotides are TGTGCCAGCAGCCAGGACCAGAACACCGGGGAGCTGTTTTTT. Translating it yields CASSQDQNTGELFF.

The chain carries TRBV6-5 and TRBJ1-1; D might be TRBD1 (6 bases). Germline CDR1 is MNHEY and CDR2 is SVGAGI. Trimming cost V 2 bases and J 7 bases, with 11 bases left between them. The length of the CDR3 is 13 residues. CDR3 in amino acids: CASSYGGPVEAFF. The CDR3 bases are TGTGCCAGCAGTTACGGGGGGCCGGTTGAAGCTTTCTTT.